This TCR beta chain was identified during a study of blood T cell repertoires in COVID-19. The overall study: The origin of the acute and convalescent COVID-19 samples was the United States, Italy and Spain. PBMCs, B-cell-depleted T cells, or T cells provided the cDNA or gDNA that made up the material.

This clone occurred once. The CDR3 contains 13 residues. V was shortened by 7 bases and J by 6 bases, with 15 bases between the two germline ends. Germline V gene data show CDR1 as SQVTM and CDR2 as ANQGSEA. TCRdb's table, derived via immunoSEQ multiplex PCR, lists solely in-frame clones and lacks some. Of under 150,000 clones in the sample, around 89% were seen once. The chain carries TRBV29-1 and TRBJ1-4; D is ambiguous. The sample taken for sequencing was peripheral blood. This receptor was obtained from a man in his fifties with acute or convalescent COVID-19. The CDR3 DNA sequence: TGCAGCGGACGGGAGGGAAAGTATGAAAAACTGTTTTTT. This translates into CSGREGKYEKLFF.